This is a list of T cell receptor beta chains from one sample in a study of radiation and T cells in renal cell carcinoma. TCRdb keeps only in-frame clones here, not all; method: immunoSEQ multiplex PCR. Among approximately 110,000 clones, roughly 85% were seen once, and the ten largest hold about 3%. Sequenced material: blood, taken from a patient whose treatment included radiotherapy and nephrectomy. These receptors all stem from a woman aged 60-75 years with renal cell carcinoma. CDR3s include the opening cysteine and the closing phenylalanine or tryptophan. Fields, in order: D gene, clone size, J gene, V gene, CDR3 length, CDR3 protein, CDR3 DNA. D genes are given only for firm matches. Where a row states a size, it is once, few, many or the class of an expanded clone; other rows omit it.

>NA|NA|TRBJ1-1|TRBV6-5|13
CASTVTGNTEAFF
TGTGCCAGCACCGTAACAGGGAACACTGAAGCTTTCTTT
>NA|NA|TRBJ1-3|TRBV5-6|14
CASSLGMSLNTIYF
TGTGCCAGCAGCCTAGGGATGAGTTTAAACACCATATATTTT
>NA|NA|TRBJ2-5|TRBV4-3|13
CASSRRQDETQYF
TGCGCCAGCAGCCGAAGGCAGGACGAGACCCAGTACTTC
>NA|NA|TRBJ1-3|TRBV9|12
CASSRDGNTIYF
TGTGCCAGCAGCCGAGATGGAAACACCATATATTTT
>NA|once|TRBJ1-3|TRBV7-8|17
CASSSRTAHSTGNTIYF
TGTGCCAGCAGCTCGCGGACGGCACATTCTACTGGAAACACCATATATTTT
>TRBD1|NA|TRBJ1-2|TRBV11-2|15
CASSLRDRANYGYTF
TGTGCCAGCAGCCTCCGGGACAGGGCTAACTATGGCTACACCTTC
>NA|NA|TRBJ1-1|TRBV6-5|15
CASSYSYATNTEAFF
TGTGCCAGCAGTTACTCGTACGCAACGAACACTGAAGCTTTCTTT
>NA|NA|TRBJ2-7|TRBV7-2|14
CASSLGGFSYEQYF
TGTGCCAGCAGCTTAGGGGGATTCAGCTACGAGCAGTACTTC
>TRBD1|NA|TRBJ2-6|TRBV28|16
CASSRTGGTGANVLTF
TGTGCCAGCAGCCGGACAGGGGGAACTGGGGCCAACGTCCTGACTTTC
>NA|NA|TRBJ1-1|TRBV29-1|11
CSGAVNTEAFF
TGCAGCGGAGCGGTGAACACTGAAGCTTTCTTT
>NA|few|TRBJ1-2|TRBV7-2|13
CASSLEGNYGYTF
TGTGCCAGCAGCTTAGAGGGGAACTATGGCTACACCTTC
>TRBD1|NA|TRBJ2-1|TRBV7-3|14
CASSQGQGSGEQFF
TGTGCCAGCAGCCAGGGACAGGGGTCAGGTGAGCAGTTCTTC
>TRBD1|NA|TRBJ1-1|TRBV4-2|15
CASSQGDRGPTEAFF
TGTGCCAGCAGCCAAGGGGACAGGGGGCCCACTGAAGCTTTCTTT
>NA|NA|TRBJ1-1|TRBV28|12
CASFSGDTEAFF
TGTGCCAGCTTTTCAGGGGACACTGAAGCTTTCTTT
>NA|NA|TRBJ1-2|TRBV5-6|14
CASKKWTDYYGYTF
TGTGCCAGCAAGAAGTGGACGGACTACTATGGCTACACCTTC
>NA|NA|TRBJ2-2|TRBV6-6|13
CASSPLRTGELFF
TGTGCCAGCAGTCCCTTAAGGACCGGGGAGCTGTTTTTT
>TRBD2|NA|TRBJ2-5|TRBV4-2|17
CASSQGWASGRGETQYF
TGTGCCAGCAGCCAAGGATGGGCTAGCGGGAGGGGAGAGACCCAGTACTTC